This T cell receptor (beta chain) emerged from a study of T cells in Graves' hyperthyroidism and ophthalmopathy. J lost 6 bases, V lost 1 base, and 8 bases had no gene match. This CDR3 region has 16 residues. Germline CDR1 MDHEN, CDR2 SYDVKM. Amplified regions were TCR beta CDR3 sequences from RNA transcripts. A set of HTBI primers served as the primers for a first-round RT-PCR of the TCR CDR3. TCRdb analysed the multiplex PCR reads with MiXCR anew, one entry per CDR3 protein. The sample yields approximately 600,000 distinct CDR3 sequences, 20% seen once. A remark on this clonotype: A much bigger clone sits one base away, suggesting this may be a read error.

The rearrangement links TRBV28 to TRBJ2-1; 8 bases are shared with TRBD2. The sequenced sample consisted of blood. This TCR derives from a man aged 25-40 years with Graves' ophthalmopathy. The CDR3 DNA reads TGTGCCAGCAGTTTATCCGGGACTAGGCTCCGCAATGAGCAGTTCTTC. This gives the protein CASSLSGTRLRNEQFF.